A selection of T cell receptor beta chains follows, all from one sample in a study of PD-L1 blockade in urothelial cancer. The assay was immunoSEQ multiplex PCR, and TCRdb's table has in-frame clones only and misses some. The table records tens of thousands of clones, approximately 80% of them present only once. The material sequenced was PBMCs, taken around atezolizumab (anti-PD-L1) treatment. All receptors come from a man aged 70 or older with urothelial cancer. Both conserved end residues are trimmed from each CDR3. Only part of the rows carry a size: once, few, many, or a class if the clone is expanded.

abundance	j_gene	v_gene	CDR3aa
-	TRBJ1-6	TRBV5-4	ASSLVGQPSPLH
-	TRBJ2-3	TRBV10-3	AITRGGTDTQY
-	TRBJ2-7	TRBV11-1	ASSLDLAAYEQY
few	TRBJ1-6	TRBV10-1	ASSEGDNGSPLH
-	TRBJ2-5	TRBV5-1	ASSLGGQPNQETQY
-	TRBJ1-5	TRBV6-5	ASRTKGVPQH
-	TRBJ2-3	TRBV5-1	ASSSPGLAGDTQY
-	TRBJ1-4	TRBV9	ASSPGVFATNEKLF
-	TRBJ1-2	TRBV19	ASSLSGTGSGGYT
-	TRBJ2-7	TRBV5-4	ASSLRGPHEEQY
once	TRBJ1-1	TRBV9	ASSGGSARGTEAF
-	TRBJ2-3	TRBV5-4	ASSLDRVTHGQY
-	TRBJ2-1	TRBV7-6	ASSPRPLAGGQNEQF
-	TRBJ2-5	TRBV6-5	ASSYRWSETQY
-	TRBJ1-2	TRBV9	ASSAPSGQGAGGYT
once	TRBJ2-1	TRBV19	ASSTGLAGGEQF
-	TRBJ2-1	TRBV11-3	ASSLVSGGLGEQF
-	TRBJ2-7	TRBV30	ACGQGGLYEQY
-	TRBJ1-5	TRBV2	ASKGDPQPQH
-	TRBJ2-7	TRBV5-1	ASTGQGGYEQY
few	TRBJ2-5	TRBV20-1	SARQETQY
-	TRBJ2-5	TRBV19	ASSISGRTGETQY
-	TRBJ2-1	TRBV6-5	ASRTTRRSYNEQF
-	TRBJ2-6	TRBV7-8	ASTIQGGANVLT
-	TRBJ2-3	TRBV9	ASSVGSSGVGTDTQY
-	TRBJ2-5	TRBV5-6	ASSFDRGRETQY
-	TRBJ1-4	TRBV6-6	ASSSNGGGSEKLF
-	TRBJ2-2	TRBV5-8	ASTPGQNTGELF
-	TRBJ1-4	TRBV4-2	ASSPQIQADEKLF
-	TRBJ1-4	TRBV5-1	ASSPEGEGEKLF
-	TRBJ1-1	TRBV19	ASSIERGTEAF
-	TRBJ2-7	TRBV10-3	AISEQGYEQY
-	TRBJ2-7	TRBV19	ASSKDRETYEQY
-	TRBJ2-7	TRBV6-1	ASGFPETSYEQY
-	TRBJ2-7	TRBV7-8	ASSLGPGGGGYEQY